The rows below give T cell receptor beta chains drawn from one sample of a study of tumor-infiltrating lymphocytes in primary liver carcinoma. TCRdb itself ran the multiplex PCR reads through MiXCR, one entry per CDR3 protein. The table includes about 120,000 distinct CDR3 sequences, approximately 68% detected once. Sequencing was done on a sample of tumor-adjacent normal liver tissue. The receptor set was obtained from a woman aged 55-75 years with primary liver carcinoma and hepatitis B virus infection. The CDR3 runs from the conserved cysteine through the conserved F or W. D genes are given only for firm matches. Clone size is shown for a subset of rows, as once, few, many or a class of expanded clone.

V gene: TRBV29-1; D gene: TRBD1; clone size: NA; J gene: TRBJ2-4; CDR3 DNA: TGCAGCTGCGGGGACAGGGGGCGAGAAAACATTCAGTACTTC; CDR3 protein: CSCGDRGRENIQYF
V gene: TRBV6-2/TRBV6-3; D gene: TRBD2; clone size: NA; J gene: TRBJ2-1; CDR3 DNA: TGTGCCAATAGTTTCCAGACTAGCGGGGCCTACAATGAGCAGTTCTTC; CDR3 protein: CANSFQTSGAYNEQFF
V gene: TRBV29-1; D gene: NA; clone size: NA; J gene: TRBJ1-1; CDR3 DNA: TGCTGCGTTGAAGGGACAATTGAAGGTTTCTTT; CDR3 protein: CCVEGTIEGFF
V gene: TRBV6-1; D gene: NA; clone size: NA; J gene: TRBJ2-7; CDR3 DNA: TGTGCCAGCAGTGGAGCGTTGACGGGAGTGGAACAGTACTTC; CDR3 protein: CASSGALTGVEQYF
V gene: TRBV6-1; D gene: NA; clone size: NA; J gene: TRBJ2-3; CDR3 DNA: TGTGCCAGCAGGGATAGGGTGGTGACCCAGTATTTT; CDR3 protein: CASRDRVVTQYF
V gene: TRBV4-1; D gene: TRBD2; clone size: many; J gene: TRBJ2-7; CDR3 DNA: TGCGCCAGCAGCCAAGAGGCTAGCGGATCCTACGAGCAGTACTTC; CDR3 protein: CASSQEASGSYEQYF
V gene: TRBV29-1; D gene: NA; clone size: many; J gene: TRBJ2-2; CDR3 DNA: TGCAGCGTTGGATCGGGGGGCGCGAACACCGGGGAGCTGTTTTTT; CDR3 protein: CSVGSGGANTGELFF
V gene: TRBV29-1; D gene: NA; clone size: many; J gene: TRBJ2-5; CDR3 DNA: TGCAGCTTCTCGACAGGAGGGGGAGAGACCCAGTACTTC; CDR3 protein: CSFSTGGGETQYF
V gene: TRBV29-1; D gene: TRBD1; clone size: NA; J gene: TRBJ1-1; CDR3 DNA: TGCAGCGTTAATATCAAGACAGGGAGCACTGAGGCTTTCTTT; CDR3 protein: CSVNIKTGSTEAFF
V gene: TRBV5-1; D gene: NA; clone size: NA; J gene: TRBJ1-6; CDR3 DNA: TGCGCCAGCAGCCGAACGACAGGAGGGAATTCACCCCTCTACTTT; CDR3 protein: CASSRTTGGNSPLYF
V gene: TRBV11-2; D gene: NA; clone size: NA; J gene: TRBJ2-1; CDR3 DNA: TGCGCCAGCAGCCTAGACGGGGGAGAGATCAATGAGCAGTTCTTC; CDR3 protein: CASSLDGGEINEQFF
V gene: TRBV11-2; D gene: NA; clone size: medium-sized; J gene: TRBJ2-5; CDR3 DNA: TGTGCCAGCAGCCCCCGACCAGGAGAGACCCAGTACTTC; CDR3 protein: CASSPRPGETQYF
V gene: TRBV12-3/TRBV12-4; D gene: NA; clone size: NA; J gene: TRBJ1-4; CDR3 DNA: TGTGCCAGCAGTTTAGGATATGGTGAAAAACTGTTTTTT; CDR3 protein: CASSLGYGEKLFF
V gene: TRBV29-1; D gene: NA; clone size: NA; J gene: TRBJ2-3; CDR3 DNA: TGCAGCGCTGCCCTGATCAGGAACACGGATACGCAGTATTTT; CDR3 protein: CSAALIRNTDTQYF
V gene: TRBV4-1; D gene: NA; clone size: many; J gene: TRBJ2-4; CDR3 DNA: TGCGCCAGCAGCCACTCCTGGGGGGGCTCGGCCAAAAACATTCAGTACTTC; CDR3 protein: CASSHSWGGSAKNIQYF
V gene: TRBV11-1; D gene: NA; clone size: once; J gene: TRBJ2-1; CDR3 DNA: TGTGCCAGCGGCCCATGGACAGACGGTGAGCAGTTCTTC; CDR3 protein: CASGPWTDGEQFF
V gene: TRBV13; D gene: NA; clone size: once; J gene: TRBJ1-2; CDR3 DNA: TGTGCCAGCAGCTACCGTGGGGGCCCAAGGGACGGCTACACCTTC; CDR3 protein: CASSYRGGPRDGYTF
V gene: TRBV13; D gene: NA; clone size: NA; J gene: TRBJ2-7; CDR3 DNA: TGTGCCAGCAGCCCCGGCCGTCTAGTGGTTCACGAGCAGTACTTC; CDR3 protein: CASSPGRLVVHEQYF
V gene: TRBV6-1; D gene: NA; clone size: NA; J gene: TRBJ2-7; CDR3 DNA: TGTGCCACCGGACAGCACTCCTTTGAGCAGTACTTC; CDR3 protein: CATGQHSFEQYF
V gene: TRBV2; D gene: NA; clone size: NA; J gene: TRBJ2-3; CDR3 DNA: TGTGCCAGCACCGAGGACTTATCAGATACGCAGTATTTT; CDR3 protein: CASTEDLSDTQYF
V gene: TRBV11-2; D gene: NA; clone size: NA; J gene: TRBJ2-1; CDR3 DNA: TGTGCCAGCTTAGGCCCGTCCAATGAGCAGTTCTTC; CDR3 protein: CASLGPSNEQFF
V gene: TRBV12-3/TRBV12-4; D gene: NA; clone size: many; J gene: TRBJ1-5; CDR3 DNA: TGTGCCAGCAGTCCTGACAACGATCAGCCCCAGCATTTT; CDR3 protein: CASSPDNDQPQHF
V gene: TRBV6-5; D gene: NA; clone size: NA; J gene: TRBJ2-3; CDR3 DNA: TGTGCCAGCAGTCCAGGGTTCCGCGGCACAGATACGCAGTATTTT; CDR3 protein: CASSPGFRGTDTQYF